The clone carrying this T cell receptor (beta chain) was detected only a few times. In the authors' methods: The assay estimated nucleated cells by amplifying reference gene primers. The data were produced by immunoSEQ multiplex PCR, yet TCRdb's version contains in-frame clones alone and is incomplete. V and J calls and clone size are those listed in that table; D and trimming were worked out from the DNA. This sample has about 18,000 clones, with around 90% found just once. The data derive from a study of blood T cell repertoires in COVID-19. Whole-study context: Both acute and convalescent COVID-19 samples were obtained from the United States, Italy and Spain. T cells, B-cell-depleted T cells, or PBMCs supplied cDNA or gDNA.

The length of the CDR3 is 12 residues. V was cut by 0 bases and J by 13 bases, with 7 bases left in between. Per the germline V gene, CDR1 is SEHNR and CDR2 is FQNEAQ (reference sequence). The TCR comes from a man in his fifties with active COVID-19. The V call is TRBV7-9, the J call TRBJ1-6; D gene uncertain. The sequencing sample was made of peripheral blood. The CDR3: CASSLASFPLHF. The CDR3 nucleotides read TGTGCCAGCAGCTTAGCATCTTTTCCCCTCCACTTT.